The clone carrying this TCR beta chain was seen a single time. Its antigen is undetermined. These data are taken from a study of vaccination and CD4 T cells after COVID-19. The overall study: The stimulating agents, overlapping spike peptides, came from SARS-CoV-2, HCoV-NL63, HCoV-OC43 and HCoV-229E.

The CDR3 extends over 15 amino acids. V gave up 3 bases and J gave up 1 base, with 13 bases separating them. Treatment in this sample: approximately nine-day PBMC culture with coronavirus spike peptide pools or control peptides (ViraFEST assay). Negative selection enriched CD4+ T cells from cultures at roughly 10 days. The Oncomine TCR Beta short-read assay was applied to DNA of cultured CD4+ T cells. TCRdb called the PCR reads again in MiXCR, with one record for every CDR3 protein. The table records tens of thousands of distinct CDR3 sequences, 70% of them present only once. The rearrangement uses TRBV12-3 or TRBV12-4 and TRBJ2-7; D remains ambiguous. The TCR originated in a human donor who had recovered from COVID-19. Material for sequencing was CD4+ T cells from blood, cultured in vitro. The CDR3 region is CASSFGVSPSYEQYF. CDR3 DNA: TGTGCCAGCAGTTTCGGCGTTTCACCATCCTACGAGCAGTACTTC.